These 3 T cell receptor beta chains were all obtained from the same sample, sequenced in a study of T cell changes during pregnancy in multiple sclerosis. Some clones are missing from TCRdb's copy, which holds only in-frame ones; the method was immunoSEQ multiplex PCR. The table includes roughly 75,000 clones, roughly 90% detected once. This specimen consisted of peripheral blood, obtained before pregnancy. All receptors derive from a female donor with multiple sclerosis, enrolled in a pregnancy study.

CDR3 bases: TGTGCCAGCAGCTTAGTGGGGACAGAACTTAGCAATCAGCCCCAGCATTTT. This encodes CASSLVGTELSNQPQHF. The J gene is TRBJ1-5, the V gene TRBV7-2, with 7 bases matching TRBD1. The CDR3 extends over 17 amino acids. The trim removed 1 base at V and 0 bases at J, leaving 6 bases unmatched. Looked up from germline, CDR1 is SGHTA and CDR2 is FQGNSA.

The chain links TRBV19 to TRBJ1-1; perhaps TRBD1 as D (5 bases). The germline CDR1 and CDR2 sequences are LNHDA and SQIVND (reference sequence). Deletions cut 6 bases from V and 1 base from J, with 15 bases between. The CDR3 is 15 residues long. CDR3: CASRARVRENTEAFF. The CDR3 DNA reads as TGTGCCAGTAGAGCCCGGGTCAGGGAGAACACTGAAGCTTTCTTT.

This chain uses TRBV5-1 with TRBJ2-2, with 7 bases lining up with TRBD1. Unmatched junction bases numbered 4, after V lost 0 bases and J lost 5 bases. The germline V gene encodes CDR1 SGHRS and CDR2 YFSETQ. The CDR3 loop spans 15 amino acids. CDR3 region: CASSLGQGGTGELFF. CDR3 DNA: TGCGCCAGCAGCTTGGGACAGGGTGGAACCGGGGAGCTGTTTTTT.